This T cell receptor (beta chain) was recovered during a study of Ad26.COV2.S vaccination and SARS-CoV-2 variants. As for the study in general: Intramuscular Ad26.COV2.S at 5x10^10 or 1x10^11 viral particles. Study-wide results and limits: Participants in the vaccine arm had higher spike-specific TCR breadth; placebo recipients had lower.

Treatment: 15 to 20 received Ad26.COV2.S at low or high dose, single or two shots; about 5 received placebo; per-sample allocation not given. Sample collection was performed on day 63 after the first vaccine or placebo injection. This table comes from immunoSEQ multiplex PCR, and its TCRdb copy is limited to in-frame clones, with some not included. The sample yields about 680,000 clones, roughly nine tenths seen once. This CDR3 is 11 amino acids long. V lost 2 bases and J lost 10, with 6 bases in between. Details on this clone: Its antigen is still unknown.

The sequence was obtained from a person aged 18-60 years who received the Ad26.COV2.S COVID-19 vaccine or a placebo. The sequenced sample was peripheral blood, obtained in a trial of Ad26.COV2.S vaccine versus placebo. The chain combines TRBV12-3 or TRBV12-4 with TRBJ2-1; D gene ambiguous. The CDR3 protein is CASSLTEEQFF. The CDR3 bases are TGTGCCAGCAGTTTAACGGAGGAGCAGTTCTTC.